The clone carrying this T cell receptor beta chain was picked up one time. This sample is drawn from a study of CDR3 diversity in severe acne. The CDR3 sequence is 20 residues long. Germline CDR1 reads SGHRS; CDR2 reads YFSETQ. The junction had 18 bases not matched to a gene; V was cut back by 4 bases and J by 0 bases. TCRdb ran MiXCR on the PCR reads and lists one entry per CDR3 protein. The sample lists about 86,000 distinct CDR3 sequences; approximately 51% were seen once. The V gene is TRBV5-1, the J gene TRBJ2-2, with 7 bases lining up with TRBD1. The source of this sequence is a male donor in good health, without acne. Sequenced: blood. This CDR3 is CASSEPTGFRQPANTGELFF. The CDR3 nucleotides are TGCGCCAGCAGCGAACCGACAGGGTTCAGGCAGCCCGCGAACACCGGGGAGCTGTTTTTT.